This TCR beta chain was found in a study of T cell changes during pregnancy in multiple sclerosis. This table comes from immunoSEQ multiplex PCR, and its TCRdb copy is limited to in-frame clones, with some not included. In the table there are about 52,000 clones, about 92% of which are singletons. Germline V CDR1 and CDR2: SGHAT, FQNNGV. The CDR3 totals 14 residues. V was trimmed by 0 bases and J by 7 bases, leaving 12 bases between them. This receptor was identified in a female donor with multiple sclerosis, enrolled in a pregnancy study. This specimen consisted of CD4+ T cells from peripheral blood mononuclear cells, obtained in the third trimester of pregnancy. The rearrangement uses TRBV11-2 and TRBJ1-1; D not resolved. For the CDR3, the DNA is TGTGCCAGCAGCTTAGATATCCAGGTTGGTGAAGCTTTCTTT. Encoded protein: CASSLDIQVGEAFF.